This is a list of T cell receptor beta chains from one sample in a study of blood T cells in healthy people across ages. TCRdb fed the 5' RACE reads into MiXCR, producing one record per CDR3 protein. The table records about 1 million distinct CDR3 sequences, 40% to 50% of them present only once. The sample was blood. These receptors came from a woman in her sixties or seventies in good health. The CDR3 runs from the conserved cysteine through the conserved F or W. A D gene is named only where the DNA matches it firmly. Some rows mark clone size as missing; the rest say once, few, many or name a class of expanded clone.

CDR3 protein,CDR3 DNA,J gene,V gene,D gene,clone size
CSAKQGYNEQFF,TGCAGTGCTAAACAGGGCTACAATGAGCAGTTCTTC,TRBJ2-1,TRBV20-1,NA,few
CASFRTSGRSEQFF,TGTGCCAGCTTCCGGACTAGCGGGAGGAGTGAGCAGTTCTTC,TRBJ2-1,TRBV5-5,TRBD2,NA
CSAQWEGYSNQPQHF,TGCAGTGCCCAGTGGGAGGGCTATAGCAATCAGCCCCAGCATTTT,TRBJ1-5,TRBV20-1,NA,NA
CASRRANSGMNYNEQFF,TGTGCCAGCAGAAGAGCGAATAGCGGGATGAACTACAATGAGCAGTTCTTC,TRBJ2-1,TRBV6-2/TRBV6-3,TRBD2,NA
CASLSGLRNNEQYF,TGTGCCAGCTTGTCGGGATTACGAAACAATGAGCAGTACTTC,TRBJ2-5,TRBV7-9,NA,once
CASQETGREQYF,TGTGCCAGCCAGGAGACAGGGCGGGAGCAGTACTTC,TRBJ2-7,TRBV12-3/TRBV12-4,TRBD1,NA
CASSATGTGSEAFF,TGTGCCAGCAGCGCCACAGGGACTGGGTCTGAAGCTTTCTTT,TRBJ1-1,TRBV9,NA,few
CSVGGQGAQYF,TGCAGCGTTGGGGGGCAGGGCGCTCAGTATTTT,TRBJ2-3,TRBV29-1,NA,few
CSARDWTGIHNEQFF,TGCAGTGCTAGAGATTGGACAGGGATCCACAATGAGCAGTTCTTC,TRBJ2-1,TRBV20-1,TRBD1,NA
CSALLAGVNNEQFF,TGCAGTGCCTTACTAGCGGGAGTGAACAATGAGCAGTTCTTC,TRBJ2-1,TRBV20-1,TRBD2,NA
CASSPAGGSGYYEQYF,TGTGCCAGCAGCCCCGCAGGCGGGAGTGGATACTACGAGCAGTACTTC,TRBJ2-7,TRBV7-4,TRBD2,few
CASSESGWDYGYTF,TGTGCCAGCAGTGAATCGGGGTGGGACTATGGCTACACCTTC,TRBJ1-2,TRBV25-1,NA,NA
CAIAGLADYEQYF,TGTGCCATCGCAGGACTAGCGGACTACGAGCAGTACTTC,TRBJ2-7,TRBV10-3,TRBD2,NA
CSVPGQGFNEQFF,TGCAGCGTACCGGGACAGGGTTTCAATGAGCAGTTCTTC,TRBJ2-1,TRBV29-1,TRBD1,NA
CASSPPPRTGPRTINIQYF,TGCGCCAGCAGCCCTCCGCCACGGACAGGCCCACGAACAATAAACATTCAGTACTTC,TRBJ2-4,TRBV5-1,TRBD1,NA
CASSYGLTVEETQYF,TGCGCCAGCAGTTACGGACTAACGGTAGAAGAGACCCAGTACTTC,TRBJ2-5,TRBV5-1,NA,NA
CSAPPRGLGTDTQYF,TGCAGTGCTCCCCCCAGAGGGTTGGGCACAGATACGCAGTATTTT,TRBJ2-3,TRBV20-1,NA,NA
CASSAGTSGIGNEQFF,TGCGCCAGCAGCGCCGGGACTAGCGGGATAGGGAATGAGCAGTTCTTC,TRBJ2-1,TRBV5-1,TRBD2,NA
CASSEYQGRNEQFF,TGTGCCAGCAGTGAATACCAGGGCAGGAATGAGCAGTTCTTC,TRBJ2-1,TRBV2,NA,few
CASSLLGIGEQFF,TGTGCCAGCAGTTTACTAGGTATTGGGGAGCAGTTCTTC,TRBJ2-1,TRBV27,NA,few
CSVVFGQYSNQPQHF,TGCAGCGTTGTCTTTGGCCAGTATAGCAATCAGCCCCAGCATTTT,TRBJ1-5,TRBV29-1,NA,few
CACSYDRRFNGYTF,TGTGCCTGCAGCTATGACAGGAGGTTCAATGGCTACACCTTC,TRBJ1-2,TRBV7-8,NA,NA
CASSESWGVETQYF,TGTGCCAGCAGTGAATCTTGGGGGGTAGAGACCCAGTACTTC,TRBJ2-5,TRBV6-1,NA,NA
CASSWTSGSFDTQYF,TGTGCCAGCAGCTGGACTAGCGGGAGTTTTGATACGCAGTATTTT,TRBJ2-3,TRBV7-2,TRBD2,once
CASSLNMGSGANVLTF,TGTGCCAGCAGCCTAAACATGGGCTCTGGGGCCAACGTCCTGACTTTC,TRBJ2-6,TRBV9,NA,NA
CATSRVPRLTDTQYF,TGTGCCACCAGCAGAGTCCCGAGGCTCACAGATACGCAGTATTTT,TRBJ2-3,TRBV15,NA,few
CASSYERYEQYF,TGTGCCAGCAGTTATGAAAGGTACGAGCAGTACTTC,TRBJ2-7,TRBV28,NA,NA
CASSSSGGSAETQYF,TGTGCCAGCAGCTCCTCAGGGGGATCTGCGGAGACCCAGTACTTC,TRBJ2-5,TRBV9,TRBD1,NA
CRPRAGAATQYF,TGCAGGCCGCGAGCGGGAGCGGCGACCCAGTACTTC,TRBJ2-5,TRBV20-1,TRBD2,once
CASIPSGIFGNNEQFF,TGTGCCAGCATCCCAAGCGGGATCTTTGGTAACAATGAGCAGTTCTTC,TRBJ2-1,TRBV6-2/TRBV6-3,TRBD2,once
CASSDPGVAETQYF,TGTGCCAGCAGTGACCCAGGGGTGGCGGAGACCCAGTACTTC,TRBJ2-5,TRBV25-1,NA,NA
CASSSAMDWANYGYTF,TGTGCCAGCAGTTCAGCTATGGACTGGGCTAACTATGGCTACACCTTC,TRBJ1-2,TRBV12-3/TRBV12-4,NA,NA
CASSQLPGFETQYF,TGTGCCAGCAGCCAATTGCCCGGATTTGAGACCCAGTACTTC,TRBJ2-5,TRBV16,NA,NA
CSAKRLASGANVLTF,TGCAGTGCTAAGCGACTAGCCTCTGGGGCCAACGTCCTGACTTTC,TRBJ2-6,TRBV20-1,TRBD2,NA
CSVEGDYSAQYF,TGCAGCGTTGAAGGGGACTACTCGGCGCAGTATTTT,TRBJ2-3,TRBV29-1,TRBD2,NA
CASSQARDLTDTQYF,TGTGCCAGCAGCCAAGCCAGGGATCTCACAGATACGCAGTATTTT,TRBJ2-3,TRBV3-1,NA,NA
CASSLVQGRGNEQFF,TGCGCCAGCAGCTTGGTTCAGGGCCGGGGGAATGAGCAGTTCTTC,TRBJ2-1,TRBV5-1,NA,NA
CASSQEGLAGANEQFF,TGCGCCAGCAGCCAAGAGGGGCTAGCGGGAGCGAATGAGCAGTTCTTC,TRBJ2-1,TRBV4-1,TRBD2,NA
CAITGQPENYGYTF,TGTGCCATCACCGGACAACCTGAAAACTATGGCTACACCTTC,TRBJ1-2,TRBV10-3,NA,NA
CASSLEQTGELFF,TGTGCCAGCAGTTTAGAACAGACCGGGGAGCTGTTTTTT,TRBJ2-2,TRBV28,NA,many
CSVEDPGGSKADTQYF,TGCAGCGTTGAAGATCCGGGGGGCTCTAAAGCAGATACGCAGTATTTT,TRBJ2-3,TRBV29-1,NA,once
CATIRERNLYEQYF,TGTGCCACCATCAGAGAACGAAATCTCTACGAGCAGTACTTC,TRBJ2-7,TRBV15,NA,NA
CASSLKSPAAADTQYF,TGTGCCAGCAGCTTAAAATCCCCGGCTGCCGCAGATACGCAGTATTTT,TRBJ2-3,TRBV7-9,NA,few
CASSPPQGIPYEQYF,TGTGCCAGCAGTCCCCCTCAGGGAATCCCCTACGAGCAGTACTTC,TRBJ2-7,TRBV27,NA,NA
CAISDLAGVCEQYF,TGTGCCATCAGTGACCTAGCGGGAGTCTGCGAGCAGTACTTC,TRBJ2-7,TRBV10-3,TRBD2,NA
CASSLDGPSGANVLTF,TGCGCCAGCAGCTTGGACGGGCCCTCTGGGGCCAACGTCCTGACTTTC,TRBJ2-6,TRBV5-1,NA,NA
CATSFTAYGYTF,TGTGCCACCAGTTTCACGGCCTATGGCTACACCTTC,TRBJ1-2,TRBV24-1,NA,NA
CASSTTGLAVSYEQYF,TGTGCCAGCAGCACCACGGGACTAGCGGTTAGCTATGAGCAGTACTTC,TRBJ2-5,TRBV11-2,TRBD2,NA
CSARQNEKLFF,TGCAGTGCCCGGCAAAATGAAAAACTGTTTTTT,TRBJ1-4,TRBV20-1,NA,NA
CASSAEVQLNQPQHF,TGTGCCAGCAGCGCAGAAGTACAGCTCAATCAGCCCCAGCATTTT,TRBJ1-5,TRBV2,NA,few
CASSVTGYETQYF,TGTGCCAGCAGCGTAACAGGGTATGAGACCCAGTACTTC,TRBJ2-5,TRBV7-2,NA,few
CASSSGTDNQPQHF,TGTGCCAGCAGCTCGGGGACAGACAATCAGCCCCAGCATTTT,TRBJ1-5,TRBV5-6,TRBD1,NA
CASRTSGKTDTQYF,TGTGCCTCCCGGACTAGCGGGAAGACAGATACGCAGTATTTT,TRBJ2-3,TRBV7-8,TRBD2,many
CASSTPTQASTDTQYF,TGTGCCAGCAGCACCCCAACGCAGGCTAGCACAGATACGCAGTATTTT,TRBJ2-3,TRBV7-9,NA,NA
CASSSTSGLGDTQYF,TGTGCCAGCAGTTCGACTAGCGGCCTGGGGGATACGCAGTATTTT,TRBJ2-3,TRBV27,TRBD2,NA
CSARGELSPSYNSPLHF,TGCAGTGCTAGAGGAGAACTGTCCCCTTCCTATAATTCACCCCTCCACTTT,TRBJ1-6,TRBV20-1,NA,NA
CASSVGGNSNQPQHF,TGTGCCAGCAGCGTAGGGGGAAATAGCAATCAGCCCCAGCATTTT,TRBJ1-5,TRBV9,NA,few
CASSVGIGGQPQHF,TGTGCCAGCAGCGTAGGGATAGGGGGGCAGCCCCAGCATTTT,TRBJ1-5,TRBV9,NA,NA
CSARRDSGQMTYEQYF,TGCAGTGCTAGGCGTGATTCGGGACAGATGACCTACGAGCAGTACTTC,TRBJ2-7,TRBV20-1,TRBD1,NA